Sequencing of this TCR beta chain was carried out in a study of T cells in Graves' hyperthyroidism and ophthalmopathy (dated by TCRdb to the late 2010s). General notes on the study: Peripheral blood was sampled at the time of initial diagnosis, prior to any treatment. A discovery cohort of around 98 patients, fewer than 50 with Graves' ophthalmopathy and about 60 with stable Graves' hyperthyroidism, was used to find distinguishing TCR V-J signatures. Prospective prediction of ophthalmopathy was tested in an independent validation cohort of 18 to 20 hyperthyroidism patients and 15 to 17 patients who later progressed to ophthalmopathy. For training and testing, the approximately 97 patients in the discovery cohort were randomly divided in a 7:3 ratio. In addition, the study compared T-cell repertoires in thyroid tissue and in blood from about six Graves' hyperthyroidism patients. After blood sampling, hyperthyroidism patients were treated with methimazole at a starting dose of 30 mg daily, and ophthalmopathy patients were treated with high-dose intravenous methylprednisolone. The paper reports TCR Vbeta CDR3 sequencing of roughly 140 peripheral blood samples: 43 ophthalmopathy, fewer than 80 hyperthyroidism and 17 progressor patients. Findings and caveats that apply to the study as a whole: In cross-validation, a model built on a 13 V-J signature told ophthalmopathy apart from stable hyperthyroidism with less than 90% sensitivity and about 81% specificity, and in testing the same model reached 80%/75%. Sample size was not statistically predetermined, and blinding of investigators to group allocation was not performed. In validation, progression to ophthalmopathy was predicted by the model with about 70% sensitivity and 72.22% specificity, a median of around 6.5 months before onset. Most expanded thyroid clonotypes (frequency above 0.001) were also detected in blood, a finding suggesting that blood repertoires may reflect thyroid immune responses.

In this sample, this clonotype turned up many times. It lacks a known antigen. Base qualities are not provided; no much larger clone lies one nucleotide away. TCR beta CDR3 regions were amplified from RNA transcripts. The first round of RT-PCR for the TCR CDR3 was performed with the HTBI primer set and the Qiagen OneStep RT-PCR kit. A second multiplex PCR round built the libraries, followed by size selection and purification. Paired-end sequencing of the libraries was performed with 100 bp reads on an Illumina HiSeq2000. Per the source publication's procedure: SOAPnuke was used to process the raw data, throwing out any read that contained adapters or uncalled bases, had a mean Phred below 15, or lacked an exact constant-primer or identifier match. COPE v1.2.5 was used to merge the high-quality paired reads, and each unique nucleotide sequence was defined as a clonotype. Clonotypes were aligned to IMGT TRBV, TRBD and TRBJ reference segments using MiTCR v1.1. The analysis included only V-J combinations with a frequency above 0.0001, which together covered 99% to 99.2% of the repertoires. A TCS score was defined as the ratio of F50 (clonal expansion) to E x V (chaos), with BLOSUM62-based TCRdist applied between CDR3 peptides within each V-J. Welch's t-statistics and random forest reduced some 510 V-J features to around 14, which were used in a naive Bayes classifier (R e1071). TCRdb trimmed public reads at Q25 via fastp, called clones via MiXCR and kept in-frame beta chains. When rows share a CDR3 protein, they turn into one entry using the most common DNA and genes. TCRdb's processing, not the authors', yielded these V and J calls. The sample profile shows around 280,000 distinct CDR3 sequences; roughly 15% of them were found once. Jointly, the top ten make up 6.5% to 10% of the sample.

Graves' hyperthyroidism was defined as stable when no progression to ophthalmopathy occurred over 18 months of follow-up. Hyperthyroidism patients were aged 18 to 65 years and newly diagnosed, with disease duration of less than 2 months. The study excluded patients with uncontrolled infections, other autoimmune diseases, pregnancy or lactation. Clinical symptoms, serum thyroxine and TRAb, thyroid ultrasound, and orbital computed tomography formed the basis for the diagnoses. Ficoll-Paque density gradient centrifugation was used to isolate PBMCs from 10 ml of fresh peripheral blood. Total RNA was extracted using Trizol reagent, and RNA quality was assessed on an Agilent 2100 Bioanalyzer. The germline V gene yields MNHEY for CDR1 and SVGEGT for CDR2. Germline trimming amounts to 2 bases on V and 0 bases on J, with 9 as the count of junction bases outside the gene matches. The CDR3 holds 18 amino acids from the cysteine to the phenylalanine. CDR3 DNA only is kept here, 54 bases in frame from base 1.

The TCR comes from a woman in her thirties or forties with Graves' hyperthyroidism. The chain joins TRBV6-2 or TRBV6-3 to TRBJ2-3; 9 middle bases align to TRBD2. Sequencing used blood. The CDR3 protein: CASSYDEREARSTDTQYF. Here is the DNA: TGTGCCAGCAGTTACGACGAGCGGGAGGCACGTAGCACAGATACGCAGTATTTT.